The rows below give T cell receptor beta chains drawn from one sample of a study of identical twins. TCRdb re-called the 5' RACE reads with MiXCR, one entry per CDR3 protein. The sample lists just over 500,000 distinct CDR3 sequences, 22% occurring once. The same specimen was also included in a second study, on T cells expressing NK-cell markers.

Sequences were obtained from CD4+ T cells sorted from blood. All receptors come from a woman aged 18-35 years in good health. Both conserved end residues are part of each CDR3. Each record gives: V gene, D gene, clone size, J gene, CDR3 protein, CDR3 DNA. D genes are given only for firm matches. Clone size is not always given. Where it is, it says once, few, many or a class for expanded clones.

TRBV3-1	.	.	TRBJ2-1	CASSRDSLRYNEQFF	TGTGCCAGCAGCCGGGACTCCCTGAGGTACAATGAGCAGTTCTTC
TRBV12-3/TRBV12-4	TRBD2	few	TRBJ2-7	CASSLGLATSYEQYF	TGTGCCAGCAGTTTAGGACTAGCGACGTCCTACGAGCAGTACTTC
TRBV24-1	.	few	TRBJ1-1	CATSDPWAYTEAFF	TGTGCCACCAGTGACCCGTGGGCGTACACTGAAGCTTTCTTT
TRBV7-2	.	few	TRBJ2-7	CASSLGLSNEQYF	TGTGCCAGCAGCTTAGGTCTGTCCAACGAGCAGTACTTC
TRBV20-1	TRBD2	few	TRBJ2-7	CSATPFLAGPTYEQYF	TGCAGTGCTACGCCCTTCCTAGCGGGCCCCACCTACGAGCAGTACTTC
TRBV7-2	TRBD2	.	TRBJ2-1	CASRGTSRGEQFF	TGTGCCAGCAGAGGGACTAGCAGGGGAGAGCAGTTCTTC
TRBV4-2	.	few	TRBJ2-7	CASSQDLKGTYEQYF	TGTGCCAGCAGCCAGGACCTTAAGGGAACCTACGAGCAGTACTTC
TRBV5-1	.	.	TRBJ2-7	CASSSGYKGIDEQYF	TGCGCCAGCAGCTCGGGGTACAAGGGGATTGACGAGCAGTACTTC
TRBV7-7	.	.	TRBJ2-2	CASSSQLGLSLGPGELFF	TGTGCTAGCAGCTCCCAACTCGGACTTTCCCTAGGTCCCGGGGAGCTGTTTTTT
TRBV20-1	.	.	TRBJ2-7	CSARDLAILSSYEQYF	TGCAGTGCTAGAGATCTCGCTATCCTAAGCTCCTACGAGCAGTACTTC
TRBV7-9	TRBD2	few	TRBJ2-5	CASSLTSGLAQTQYF	TGTGCCAGCAGCCTTACGTCTGGACTAGCGCAGACCCAGTACTTC
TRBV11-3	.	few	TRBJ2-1	CASSLGTTEQFF	TGTGCCAGCAGCTTAGGGACAACCGAGCAGTTCTTC
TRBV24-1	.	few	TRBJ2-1	CATSDSVTSLDEQFF	TGTGCCACCAGTGACTCTGTGACGAGTCTGGATGAGCAGTTCTTC
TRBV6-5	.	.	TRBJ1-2	CASSYSTAVLGYTF	TGTGCCAGCAGTTACTCGACGGCAGTCCTGGGCTACACCTTC
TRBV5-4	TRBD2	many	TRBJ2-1	CASSLMTSGSNEQFF	TGTGCCAGCAGCTTGATGACTAGCGGATCGAATGAGCAGTTCTTC
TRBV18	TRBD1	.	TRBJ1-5	CASSPDRGSGQPQHF	TGTGCCAGCTCACCAGACAGGGGTAGTGGTCAGCCCCAGCATTTT
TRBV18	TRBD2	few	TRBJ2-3	CASSPWTSGRATQYF	TGTGCCAGCTCACCGTGGACTAGCGGGAGGGCTACGCAGTATTTT
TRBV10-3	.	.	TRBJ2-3	CAISGVRGGTDTQYF	TGTGCCATCAGCGGCGTTCGGGGCGGCACAGATACGCAGTATTTT
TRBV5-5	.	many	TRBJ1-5	CASSRAGISNQPQHF	TGTGCCAGCAGCCGGGCAGGGATCAGCAATCAGCCCCAGCATTTT
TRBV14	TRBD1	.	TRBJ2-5	CASSRDSEETQYF	TGTGCCAGCAGCCGGGACAGTGAAGAGACCCAGTACTTC
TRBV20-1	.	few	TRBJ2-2	CSASVAYGELFF	TGCAGTGCTAGTGTGGCTTATGGGGAGCTGTTTTTT
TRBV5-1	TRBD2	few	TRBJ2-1	CASSWSSGEYNEQFF	TGCGCCAGCAGCTGGTCTAGCGGGGAATACAATGAGCAGTTCTTC
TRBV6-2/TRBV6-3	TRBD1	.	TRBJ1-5	CASSHGQGPNQPQHF	TGTGCCAGCAGTCACGGACAGGGGCCCAATCAGCCCCAGCATTTT
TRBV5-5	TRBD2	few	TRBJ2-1	CASSLFGGNEQFF	TGTGCCAGCAGCTTGTTCGGGGGGAATGAGCAGTTCTTC
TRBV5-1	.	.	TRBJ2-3	CASSPTGVGDTQYF	TGCGCCAGCAGCCCGACGGGAGTGGGGGATACGCAGTATTTT
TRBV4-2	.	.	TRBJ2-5	CASSPTRTVPETQYF	TGTGCCAGCAGCCCCACTAGGACGGTCCCAGAGACCCAGTACTTC
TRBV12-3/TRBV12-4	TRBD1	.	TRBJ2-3	CASSPAGQGADTQYF	TGTGCCAGCAGTCCCGCCGGACAGGGGGCGGATACGCAGTATTTT
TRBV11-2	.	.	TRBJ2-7	CASSLVQQPTYEQYF	TGTGCCAGCAGCTTAGTCCAACAACCTACCTACGAGCAGTACTTC
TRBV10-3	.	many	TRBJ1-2	CAISLTVANYGYTF	TGTGCCATCAGCTTGACAGTCGCTAACTATGGCTACACCTTC
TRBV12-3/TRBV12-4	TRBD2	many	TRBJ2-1	CASTPISGRPYNEQFF	TGTGCCAGCACCCCTATCAGCGGGAGGCCCTACAATGAGCAGTTCTTC
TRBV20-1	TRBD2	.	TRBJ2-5	CSARDLGGTTPETQYF	TGCAGTGCTAGAGATCTCGGCGGGACTACCCCGGAGACCCAGTACTTC
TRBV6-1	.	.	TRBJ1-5	CASSEVQNQPQHF	TGTGCCAGCAGTGAAGTACAGAATCAGCCCCAGCATTTT
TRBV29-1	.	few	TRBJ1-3	CSVGNGNTIYF	TGCAGCGTTGGAAATGGAAACACCATATATTTT
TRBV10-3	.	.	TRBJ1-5	CATPGLCVPYSNQPQHF	TGTGCCACCCCCGGCCTGTGTGTGCCCTATAGCAATCAGCCCCAGCATTTT
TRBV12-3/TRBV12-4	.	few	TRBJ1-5	CASSLGGIQHF	TGTGCCAGCAGTTTAGGGGGCATCCAGCATTTT
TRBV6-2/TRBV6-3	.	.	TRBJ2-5	CASTDRREETQYF	TGTGCCAGCACTGACCGTAGGGAGGAGACCCAGTACTTC
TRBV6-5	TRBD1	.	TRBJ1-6	CASSYPRTGNSPLHF	TGTGCCAGCAGTTACCCAAGGACAGGGAACTCACCCCTCCACTTT
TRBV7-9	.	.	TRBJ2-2	CASSSTGGELFF	TGTGCCAGCAGCTCGACAGGAGGGGAGCTGTTTTTT
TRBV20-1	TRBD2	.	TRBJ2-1	CSARDPREGSYNEQFF	TGCAGTGCTAGAGATCCGCGGGAGGGCTCCTACAATGAGCAGTTCTTC
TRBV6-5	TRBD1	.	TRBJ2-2	CASSYSTGLNTGELFF	TGTGCCAGCAGTTACTCGACAGGGTTAAACACCGGGGAGCTGTTTTTT
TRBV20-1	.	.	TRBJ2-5	CSAQGGGRVETQYF	TGCAGTGCGCAGGGGGGGGGGCGCGTAGAGACCCAGTACTTC
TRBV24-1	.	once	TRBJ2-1	CATSDLRGTEQFF	TGTGCCACCAGTGACTTAAGGGGTACTGAGCAGTTCTTC
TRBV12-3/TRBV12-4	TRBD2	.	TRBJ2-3	CASSLSPGLAGTDTQYF	TGTGCCAGCAGTTTATCCCCCGGACTAGCGGGGACAGATACGCAGTATTTT
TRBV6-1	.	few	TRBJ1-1	CATGTGSGANTEAFF	TGTGCCACCGGAACGGGGTCAGGGGCGAACACTGAAGCTTTCTTT
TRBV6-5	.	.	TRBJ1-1	CASSFAEGTEAFF	TGTGCCAGCAGTTTCGCCGAGGGCACTGAAGCTTTCTTT
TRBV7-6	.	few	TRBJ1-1	CASSFSSGTEAFF	TGTGCCAGCAGCTTTAGCAGCGGGACTGAAGCTTTCTTT
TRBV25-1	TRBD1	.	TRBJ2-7	CASSEPGTGTSEQYF	TGTGCCAGCAGTGAGCCCGGGACAGGGACCTCAGAGCAGTACTTC
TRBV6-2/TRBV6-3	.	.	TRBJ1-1	CASHRQREAFF	TGTGCCAGCCACCGACAGAGAGAAGCTTTCTTT